This T cell receptor beta chain stems from a study of response to subunit inactivated influenza vaccine. TCRdb itself ran the RT-PCR reads through MiXCR, one entry per CDR3 protein. The table has around 570,000 distinct CDR3 sequences, about 8% seen once; the top ten hold approximately 12%. Study results and limitations: Every seasonal influenza vaccination brings in few new T cells, the authors suggested.

On this clonotype itself: Its antigen is currently unknown. A much larger clone lies one base from this, so it may be a read error.

CDR1 is ENHRY and CDR2 is SYGVKD in the germline V gene. The CDR3 consists of 13 residues. Sequencing was performed on PBMCs from blood, taken roughly 24 months after vaccination. This TCR was sampled from a man between 50 and 69 years old who received an inactivated influenza vaccine. This chain uses TRBV10-3 with TRBJ1-1; TRBD1 matches at 7 bases. CDR3 sequence reads: CSISVGTVNEAFF. CDR3 in DNA: TGTTCCATCAGTGTTGGGACAGTGAATGAAGCTTTCTTT.